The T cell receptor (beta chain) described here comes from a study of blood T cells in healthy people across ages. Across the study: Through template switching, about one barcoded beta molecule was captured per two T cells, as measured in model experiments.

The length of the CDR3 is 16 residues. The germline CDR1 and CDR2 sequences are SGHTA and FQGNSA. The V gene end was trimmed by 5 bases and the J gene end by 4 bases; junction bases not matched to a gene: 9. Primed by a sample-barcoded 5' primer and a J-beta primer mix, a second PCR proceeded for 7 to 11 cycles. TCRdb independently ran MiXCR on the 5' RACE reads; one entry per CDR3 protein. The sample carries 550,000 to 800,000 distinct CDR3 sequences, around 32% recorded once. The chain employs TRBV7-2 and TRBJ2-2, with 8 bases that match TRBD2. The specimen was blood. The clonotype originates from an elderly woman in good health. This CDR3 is CASSPRGGSSTGELFF. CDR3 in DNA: TGTGCCAGCAGCCCCCGGGGGGGCAGCAGCACCGGGGAGCTGTTTTTT.